A selection of T cell receptor beta chains follows, all from one sample in a study of T cell responses to AZD1222 COVID-19 vaccine. Here immunoSEQ multiplex PCR was the method, and the copy in TCRdb shows in-frame clones only, minus some. The sample yields fewer than 200,000 clones, roughly 92% seen once. This specimen consisted of peripheral blood, obtained 28 days after the second AZD1222 dose. The source is an adult who received the AZD1222 COVID-19 vaccine. Each CDR3 is given with its conserved first and last residue. Each record gives: V gene, D gene, J gene, clone size, CDR3 protein, CDR3 DNA. A D gene is named only where the DNA matches it firmly. The size of a clone is reported for some rows only, either as once, few or many, or as a class for expanded clones.

>TRBV27|-|TRBJ2-7|-
CASSNLNEAYEQYF
TGTGCCAGCAGCAACCTGAATGAAGCCTACGAGCAGTACTTC
>TRBV10-1|TRBD1|TRBJ1-1|-
CASRTGTNTEAFF
TGCGCCAGTAGGACAGGGACGAACACTGAAGCTTTCTTT
>TRBV5-4|TRBD1|TRBJ1-1|-
CASSVDRGDAFF
TGTGCCAGCAGCGTAGACAGGGGGGATGCTTTCTTT
>TRBV28|-|TRBJ2-5|once
CASIPTGVNQETQYF
TGTGCCAGCATCCCAACGGGGGTGAACCAAGAGACCCAGTACTTC
>TRBV5-1|TRBD2|TRBJ2-7|-
CASKTSGRAEQYF
TGCGCCAGCAAGACTAGCGGGAGGGCCGAGCAGTACTTC
>TRBV27|-|TRBJ1-5|-
CASSLGPNQPQHF
TGTGCCAGCAGTTTAGGTCCCAATCAGCCCCAGCATTTT
>TRBV12-3/TRBV12-4|-|TRBJ1-1|-
CASSFAGTEAFF
TGTGCCAGCAGTTTCGCAGGGACTGAAGCTTTCTTT
>TRBV27|TRBD1|TRBJ2-1|-
CASSSGQGFSNEQFF
TGTGCCAGCAGTTCGGGACAGGGGTTCAGCAATGAGCAGTTCTTC
>TRBV2|-|TRBJ1-4|-
CASSERELRGGNNEKLFF
TGTGCCAGCAGTGAAAGGGAGTTGCGTGGCGGAAATAATGAAAAACTGTTTTTT
>TRBV28|-|TRBJ1-2|-
CAWGGPYGYTF
TGTGCCTGGGGGGGACCCTATGGCTACACCTTC
>TRBV10-1|-|TRBJ2-1|-
CASSESPTVVNEQFF
TGCGCCAGCAGTGAGTCCCCGACAGTGGTAAATGAGCAGTTCTTC
>TRBV6-2/TRBV6-3|TRBD1|TRBJ1-2|-
CASSYTGTAYGYTF
TGTGCCAGCAGTTACACCGGGACAGCCTATGGCTACACCTTC
>TRBV10-3|-|TRBJ1-5|-
CAISGRDGNQPQHF
TGTGCCATCAGTGGGCGGGATGGCAATCAGCCCCAGCATTTT
>TRBV27|TRBD1|TRBJ2-4|-
CASSSPDRKNIQYF
TGTGCCAGCAGTAGCCCGGACAGGAAAAACATTCAGTACTTC
>TRBV6-5|TRBD2|TRBJ2-3|once
CASSYSSGGMDTQYF
TGTGCCAGCAGTTACTCGAGCGGGGGGATGGATACGCAGTATTTT
>TRBV6-5|-|TRBJ1-2|-
CASSYAGQGEGYTF
TGTGCCAGCAGTTACGCCGGGCAGGGTGAAGGCTACACCTTC
>TRBV10-1|-|TRBJ2-1|-
CASSESAGTYNEQFF
TGCGCCAGCAGTGAGTCCGCGGGGACTTACAATGAGCAGTTCTTC
>TRBV4-1|-|TRBJ2-6|-
CASSQVFGANVLTF
TGCGCCAGCAGCCAAGTATTCGGGGCCAACGTCCTGACTTTC
>TRBV27|-|TRBJ2-1|-
CASSRIDGKYNEQFF
TGTGCCAGCAGTCGAATCGACGGCAAATACAATGAGCAGTTCTTC
>TRBV6-5|TRBD1|TRBJ1-1|-
CASSLDRAGGTEAFF
TGTGCCAGCAGTTTGGACAGGGCGGGAGGCACTGAAGCTTTCTTT
>TRBV4-1|TRBD1|TRBJ1-1|once
CASSQQITGEDTEAFF
TGCGCCAGCAGCCAACAGATAACAGGGGAGGACACTGAAGCTTTCTTT
>TRBV6-6|TRBD1|TRBJ1-1|-
CASSPRDRGPEEAFF
TGTGCCAGCAGTCCCCGGGACAGGGGGCCTGAGGAAGCTTTCTTT
>TRBV18|-|TRBJ2-7|once
CASSSIRQDLYEQYF
TGTGCCAGCTCATCAATCCGACAGGACCTCTACGAGCAGTACTTC
>TRBV28|-|TRBJ1-5|-
CASSPQWQPQHF
TGTGCCAGCAGTCCCCAGTGGCAGCCCCAGCATTTT
>TRBV7-2|-|TRBJ2-2|-
CASSWGVGGGELFF
TGTGCCAGCAGCTGGGGGGTCGGAGGCGGGGAGCTGTTTTTT
>TRBV4-3|-|TRBJ2-1|-
CASSQVLSGEQFF
TGCGCCAGCAGCCAAGTCCTATCGGGTGAGCAGTTCTTC
>TRBV14|-|TRBJ1-4|-
CASSQADTIATNEKLFF
TGTGCCAGCAGCCAAGCCGATACCATTGCAACTAATGAAAAACTGTTTTTT